A selection of T cell receptor beta chains follows, all from one sample in a study of cytomegalovirus exposure and HLA in healthy donors. TCRdb's table, derived via immunoSEQ multiplex PCR, lists solely in-frame clones and lacks some. The sample shows 150,000 to 200,000 clones, about 85% of them seen only once. The sequencing input was PBMCs. The receptors were sampled from a man between 18 and 35 years old in good health and CMV-seropositive. The CDR3 runs from the conserved cysteine through the conserved F or W. The D gene is left open where the match is weak. Size values are once, few and many counts, or a class for expanded clones, and some rows have none.

abundance: once; j_gene: TRBJ2-4; v_gene: TRBV11-3; d_gene: .; CDR3aa: CASSLVLPHAQYF; CDR3nt: TGTGCCAGCAGCTTAGTCTTGCCACACGCCCAGTACTTC
abundance: .; j_gene: TRBJ2-7; v_gene: TRBV7-6; d_gene: .; CDR3aa: CASSFDRAGYEQYF; CDR3nt: TGTGCCAGCAGCTTCGACCGGGCGGGGTACGAGCAGTACTTC
abundance: .; j_gene: TRBJ1-3; v_gene: TRBV7-2; d_gene: .; CDR3aa: CASSLESGAGNTIYF; CDR3nt: TGTGCCAGCAGCTTAGAAAGCGGGGCTGGAAACACCATATATTTT
abundance: .; j_gene: TRBJ1-2; v_gene: TRBV2; d_gene: TRBD1; CDR3aa: CASSVGQGVDGYTF; CDR3nt: TGTGCCAGCAGCGTGGGACAGGGTGTGGATGGCTACACCTTC
abundance: few; j_gene: TRBJ1-1; v_gene: TRBV27; d_gene: TRBD1; CDR3aa: CASSLWYRGGTEAFF; CDR3nt: TGTGCCAGCAGTTTATGGTACAGGGGGGGCACTGAAGCTTTCTTT
abundance: once; j_gene: TRBJ2-5; v_gene: TRBV29-1; d_gene: TRBD1; CDR3aa: CSARLTGRTETQYF; CDR3nt: TGCAGCGCCCGACTGACAGGGCGTACAGAGACCCAGTACTTC
abundance: .; j_gene: TRBJ2-1; v_gene: TRBV6-4; d_gene: TRBD1; CDR3aa: CASSDSIGTGGDEQFF; CDR3nt: TGTGCCAGCAGTGACTCGATTGGGACAGGGGGCGATGAGCAGTTCTTC
abundance: few; j_gene: TRBJ1-3; v_gene: TRBV10-3; d_gene: .; CDR3aa: CAISAEPGLKISGNTIYF; CDR3nt: TGTGCCATCAGTGCGGAGCCGGGACTTAAGATCTCTGGAAACACCATATATTTT
abundance: once; j_gene: TRBJ1-2; v_gene: TRBV7-9; d_gene: .; CDR3aa: CASSASDGIYGYTF; CDR3nt: TGTGCCAGCAGCGCATCGGACGGGATCTATGGCTACACCTTC
abundance: .; j_gene: TRBJ2-7; v_gene: TRBV9; d_gene: TRBD1; CDR3aa: CASSVDGDREDEQYF; CDR3nt: TGTGCCAGCAGCGTAGATGGGGACAGGGAGGACGAGCAGTACTTC
abundance: .; j_gene: TRBJ2-7; v_gene: TRBV10-3; d_gene: TRBD1; CDR3aa: CAISESRAGGYEQYF; CDR3nt: TGTGCCATCAGTGAGTCGAGGGCAGGGGGCTACGAGCAGTACTTC
abundance: few; j_gene: TRBJ1-1; v_gene: TRBV6-5; d_gene: TRBD1; CDR3aa: CASRRGTGMNTEAFF; CDR3nt: TGTGCCAGCAGAAGAGGGACAGGCATGAACACTGAAGCTTTCTTT
abundance: .; j_gene: TRBJ2-7; v_gene: TRBV21-1; d_gene: .; CDR3aa: CASNPTLIVSYEQYF; CDR3nt: TGTGCCAGCAACCCCACGCTGATAGTATCCTACGAGCAGTACTTC
abundance: .; j_gene: TRBJ2-7; v_gene: TRBV18; d_gene: .; CDR3aa: CASSDRGSYEQYF; CDR3nt: TGTGCCAGCTCAGACCGGGGCTCCTACGAGCAGTACTTC
abundance: .; j_gene: TRBJ2-7; v_gene: TRBV9; d_gene: TRBD1; CDR3aa: CASSVGTGYDYEQYF; CDR3nt: TGTGCCAGCAGCGTAGGGACAGGATACGATTACGAGCAGTACTTC
abundance: .; j_gene: TRBJ2-2; v_gene: TRBV5-3; d_gene: TRBD2; CDR3aa: CARSPDRLAGGLTGELFF; CDR3nt: TGTGCCAGAAGCCCCGACCGACTAGCGGGGGGACTCACCGGGGAGCTGTTTTTT
abundance: .; j_gene: TRBJ2-7; v_gene: TRBV25-1; d_gene: .; CDR3aa: CASSGQGDVQYF; CDR3nt: TGTGCCAGCAGTGGCCAGGGCGATGTGCAGTACTTC
abundance: .; j_gene: TRBJ1-3; v_gene: TRBV23-1; d_gene: TRBD1; CDR3aa: CASSQSQGDSGNTIYF; CDR3nt: TGCGCCAGCAGTCAATCACAGGGGGACTCTGGAAACACCATATATTTT
abundance: .; j_gene: TRBJ2-4; v_gene: TRBV6-6; d_gene: TRBD2; CDR3aa: CASGGGTDKNIQYF; CDR3nt: TGTGCCAGTGGCGGGGGGACCGACAAAAACATTCAGTACTTC
abundance: .; j_gene: TRBJ2-3; v_gene: TRBV21-1; d_gene: .; CDR3aa: CAVHWGARRDTQYF; CDR3nt: TGTGCCGTTCATTGGGGAGCCCGTCGCGATACGCAGTATTTT
abundance: .; j_gene: TRBJ1-3; v_gene: TRBV30; d_gene: .; CDR3aa: CAWSLGSGNTIYF; CDR3nt: TGTGCCTGGAGTCTCGGCTCTGGAAACACCATATATTTT
abundance: .; j_gene: TRBJ2-7; v_gene: TRBV18; d_gene: TRBD2; CDR3aa: CASSLEGGGKYF; CDR3nt: TGTGCCAGCTCCCTCGAGGGCGGGGGAAAGTACTTC
abundance: once; j_gene: TRBJ2-5; v_gene: TRBV5-6; d_gene: .; CDR3aa: CASSLGGGETQYF; CDR3nt: TGTGCCAGCAGCTTGGGAGGAGGTGAGACCCAGTACTTC
abundance: .; j_gene: TRBJ2-3; v_gene: TRBV5-5; d_gene: .; CDR3aa: CASSAYSAGTDTQYF; CDR3nt: TGTGCCAGCAGCGCATACTCGGCGGGCACAGATACGCAGTATTTT